Included here is one T cell receptor (beta chain) sequence, with context. The antigen remains unidentified. The data originate from a study of post-analysis software for immune sequencing data. In the study overall: Patients had relapsing-remitting, secondary progressive or progressive-relapsing multiple sclerosis; some lacked subtype. Study conclusions and caveats: TRBV segments more frequent in patients than in controls numbered five and included TRBV5-6, TRBV5-1 and TRBV20-1. A significant reduction in normalized Chao1 diversity was observed in multiple sclerosis patients versus controls. Samples from a shared batch, those prepared together, strongly co-clustered by F measure.

cDNA libraries of TCR beta carried unique molecular identifiers. There were 1 to 10 million T cells, and some 500,000 cDNA molecules came from them. In TCRdb, the PCR reads were re-called with MiXCR into one record per CDR3 protein. This sample has 750,000 to 950,000 distinct CDR3 sequences, with roughly half found just once. Per the germline V gene, CDR1 is MNHEY and CDR2 is SVGAGI. The CDR3 contains 14 residues. Trimming shortened V by 7 bases and J by 1 base, and 14 bases separated the two germline ends. The receptor was isolated from a girl aged 10-17 years with multiple sclerosis. The sequenced material came from blood. V usage is TRBV6-5 and J usage is TRBJ2-7; the D gene is possibly TRBD2 (6 bases). CDR3 in DNA: TGTGCCAGCACCCTTACCGGGGGTTCCTACGAGCAGTACTTC. This sequence encodes CASTLTGGSYEQYF.